The present entry profiles one T cell receptor (beta chain) with its context. The antigen is not known. The data belong to a study of graft-versus-host responses after intestinal transplantation. General study results and limits: GvH clones detected in recipient marrow included some appearing first in ileum or blood.

Generated by immunoSEQ multiplex PCR, the TCRdb table keeps only in-frame clones and is missing some. This sample has about 120,000 clones, with more than 85% found just once. V shed 4 bases and J 6 bases; nucleotides not matched to a gene: 9. Germline CDR1 and CDR2: MNHEY and SVGAGI. The CDR3 loop spans 15 amino acids. The chain links TRBV6-5 to TRBJ1-2, with 9 nucleotides matching TRBD1. The material sequenced was unstimulated CD8+ T cells sorted from spleen or lymph node cells, taken before transplant. This TCR derives from a human donor who was the organ donor for an intestinal transplant. The CDR3 region is CASSSSGTGYDGYTF. CDR3 nucleotides: TGTGCCAGCAGTTCGTCCGGGACAGGGTATGATGGCTACACCTTC.